This T cell receptor (beta chain) was documented in a study of shared clonotypes between healthy human individuals. TCRdb keeps only in-frame clones here, not all; method: immunoSEQ multiplex PCR. The repertoire holds some 2 million clones, with 85% to 95% as singletons. V lost 3 bases, J lost 6 bases, and 0 bases stayed unmatched. Germline CDR1 LGHNA, CDR2 YSLEER. The CDR3 runs 15 residues. Sequenced sample: naive CD4+ T cells sorted from blood. Subset in this sample: CD45RA+ positively selected. The TCR comes from a man between 18 and 29 years old in good health. This chain links TRBV4-3 with TRBJ2-2, with 14 bases lining up with TRBD2. CDR3 nucleotide sequence: TGCGCCAGCAGCCAGGGACTAGCGGGAGCCGGGGAGCTGTTTTTT. This encodes CASSQGLAGAGELFF.